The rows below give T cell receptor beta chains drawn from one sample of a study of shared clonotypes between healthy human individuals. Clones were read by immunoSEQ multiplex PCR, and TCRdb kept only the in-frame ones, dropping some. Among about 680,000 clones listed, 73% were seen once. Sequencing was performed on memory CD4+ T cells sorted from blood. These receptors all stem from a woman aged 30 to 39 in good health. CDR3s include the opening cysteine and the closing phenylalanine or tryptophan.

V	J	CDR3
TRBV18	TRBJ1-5	CASSLNRDRDQPQHF
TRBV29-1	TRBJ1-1	CSAQDPAEAFF
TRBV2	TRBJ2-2	CASSGQGRAGELFF
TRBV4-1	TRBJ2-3	CASSQAPSGHTDTQYF
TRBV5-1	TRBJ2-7	CASSLGTSGRRGPFYEQYF
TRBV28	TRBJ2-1	CATRPAGDSYNEQFF
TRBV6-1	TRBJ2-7	CASSEIAGFYAEQYF
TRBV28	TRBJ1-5	CASSFRGRGRNQPQHF
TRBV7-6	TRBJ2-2	CASSFTGETGELFF
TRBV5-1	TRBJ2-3	CASSVNRGRQGTDTQYF
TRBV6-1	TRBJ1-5	CASIIGDYSNQPQHF
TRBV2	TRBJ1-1	CASRLREQGTEAFF
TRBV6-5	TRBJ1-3	CASKVTETGNTIYF
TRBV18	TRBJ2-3	CASSQDRASDTQYF
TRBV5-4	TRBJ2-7	CASSSRLAGGYEQYF
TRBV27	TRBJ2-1	CASSPFRDYKVTNEQFF
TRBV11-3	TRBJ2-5	CASSLTVQETQYF
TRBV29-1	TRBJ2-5	CSVRAGAETQYF
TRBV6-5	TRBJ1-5	CASSDRGNQPQHF
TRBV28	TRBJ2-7	CASSPLGTPYEQYF
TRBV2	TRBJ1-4	CANRGYHEEKLFF
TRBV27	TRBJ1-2	CASSFLDRGGGYTF
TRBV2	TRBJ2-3	CASRTDAEITDTQYF
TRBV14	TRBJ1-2	CASSQVPHGYTF
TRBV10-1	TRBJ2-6	CASSEGSGANVLTF
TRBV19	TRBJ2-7	CASSIAGHEQYF
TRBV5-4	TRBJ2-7	CASSLAAAVGEQYF
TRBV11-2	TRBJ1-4	CASSLVDDRPGKELFF
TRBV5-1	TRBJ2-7	CASRGRTAPYEQYF
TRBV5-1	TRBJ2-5	CASSRAGEETQYF
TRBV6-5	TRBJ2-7	CASSYSDRGSYEQYF
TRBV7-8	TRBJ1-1	CASSAGDFYTEAFF
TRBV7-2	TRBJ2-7	CASSPTTGMDYEQYF
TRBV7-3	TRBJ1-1	CASSPNTYSEAFF
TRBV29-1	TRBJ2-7	CSVDGTGGGLNEQYF
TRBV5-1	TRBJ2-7	CASNSRTDQRPFYEQYF
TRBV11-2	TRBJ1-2	CASSGGTGYGYTF
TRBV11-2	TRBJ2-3	CASSASRGPSTDTQYF
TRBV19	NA	CASSIDPSLASYEQYF
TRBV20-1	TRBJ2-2	CSARGAGELFF
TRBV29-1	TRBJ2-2	CSVAPGMNTGELFF
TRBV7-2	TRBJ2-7	CASSEGSSGTYEQYF
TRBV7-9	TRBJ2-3	CASRRDSDTQYF